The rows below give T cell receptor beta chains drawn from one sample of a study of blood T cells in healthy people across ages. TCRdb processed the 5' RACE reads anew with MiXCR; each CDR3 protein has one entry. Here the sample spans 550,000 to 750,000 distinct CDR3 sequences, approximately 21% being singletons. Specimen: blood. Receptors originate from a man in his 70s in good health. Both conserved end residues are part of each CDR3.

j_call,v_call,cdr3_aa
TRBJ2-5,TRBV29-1,CSVMGRGYQETQYF
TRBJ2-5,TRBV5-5,CASSGQGSRETQYF
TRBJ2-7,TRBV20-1,CSASLGEGGYEQYF
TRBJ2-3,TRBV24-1,CATSGGCTNPMDTQYF
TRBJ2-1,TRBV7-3,CASSSSGKQFF
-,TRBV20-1,CSARDASGRYNGQFF
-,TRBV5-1,CASSTEPGRSYEQYF
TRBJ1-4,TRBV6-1,CASSEGGAGEKLFF
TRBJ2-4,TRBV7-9,CASSSFAGDFIQYF
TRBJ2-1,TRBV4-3,CASSQGLAINNEQFF
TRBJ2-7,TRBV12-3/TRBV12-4,CASSRGQVQEQYF
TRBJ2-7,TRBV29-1,CSARGQIYEQYF
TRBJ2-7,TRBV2,CASRTELVGEQYF
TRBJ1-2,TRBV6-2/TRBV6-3,CASSYWQGYYGYTF
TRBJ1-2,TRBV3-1,CASSQGRQNYGYTF
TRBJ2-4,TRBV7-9,CASSWSNIHYF
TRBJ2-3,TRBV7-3,CASSLGVLDRIFTDTQYF
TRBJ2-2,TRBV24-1,CATAASSGSPTGELFF
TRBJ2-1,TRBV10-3,CAISGTLENEQFF
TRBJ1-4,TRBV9,CASSVGRRGNIEKLFF
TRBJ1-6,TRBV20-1,CSASPGYEGSPLHF
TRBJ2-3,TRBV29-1,CSVEGSSVSEGTQYF
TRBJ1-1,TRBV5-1,CASSLELAGKNTEAFF
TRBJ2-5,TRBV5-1,CASSSHPAEEKVF
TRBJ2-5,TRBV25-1,CASSPPLSYQETQYF
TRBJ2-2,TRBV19,CASSIAGTSSYTGELFF
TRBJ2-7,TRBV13,CASSLGPPSTYEQYF
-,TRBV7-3,CASSLRGVDEQFF
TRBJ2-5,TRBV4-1,CASSQVEWTSGSHETQYF
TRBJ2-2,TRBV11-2,CASSFPSTGARTGELFF
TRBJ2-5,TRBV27,CASSLGTSGSKPLGTQYF
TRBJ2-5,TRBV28,CASRGLREGWQETRYF
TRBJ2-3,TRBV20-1,CSALASGSGIDTQYF
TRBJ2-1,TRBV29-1,CSRTSGYNEQFF
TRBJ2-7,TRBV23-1,CPRLSYEQYF
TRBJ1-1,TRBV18,CASSPISGGAGYTEAFF
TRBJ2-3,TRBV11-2,CASSLDLLGQGGDTQYF
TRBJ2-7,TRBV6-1,CASSGGTGGSEQYF
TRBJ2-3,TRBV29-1,CSVGRLVSTDTQYF
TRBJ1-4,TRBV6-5,CASSYSGPHEKLFF
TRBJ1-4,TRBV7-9,CASRPPGPTNEKLFF
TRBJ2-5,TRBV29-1,CSVGTGLVETQYF
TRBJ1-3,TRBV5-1,CASRPPDRTGNTIYF
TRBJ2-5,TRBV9,CASSVDPAGVETQYF
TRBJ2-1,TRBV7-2,CASSLDLTGRDEQFF
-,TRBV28,CASRPGQATYEQYF
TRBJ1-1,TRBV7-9,CASSTFGAGVATEAFF
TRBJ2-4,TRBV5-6,CASSLGQLPNIQYF
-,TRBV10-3,CAISPGTSAYEQYF
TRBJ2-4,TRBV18,CASSPLAGVAKNIQYF